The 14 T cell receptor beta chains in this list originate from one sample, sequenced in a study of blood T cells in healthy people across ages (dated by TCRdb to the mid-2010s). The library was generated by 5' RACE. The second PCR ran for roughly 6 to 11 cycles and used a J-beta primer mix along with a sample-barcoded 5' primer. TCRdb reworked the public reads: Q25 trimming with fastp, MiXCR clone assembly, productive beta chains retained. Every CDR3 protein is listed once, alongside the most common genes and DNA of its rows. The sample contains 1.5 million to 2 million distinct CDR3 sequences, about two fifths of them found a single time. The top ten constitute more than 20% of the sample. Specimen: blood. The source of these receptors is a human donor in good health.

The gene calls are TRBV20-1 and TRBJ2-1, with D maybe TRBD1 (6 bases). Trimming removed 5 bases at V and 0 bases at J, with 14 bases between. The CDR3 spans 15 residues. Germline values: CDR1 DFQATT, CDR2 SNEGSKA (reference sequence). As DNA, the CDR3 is TGCAGTGCTCGTATGGACAGTAGCTCCTACAATGAGCAGTTCTTC. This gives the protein CSARMDSSSYNEQFF.

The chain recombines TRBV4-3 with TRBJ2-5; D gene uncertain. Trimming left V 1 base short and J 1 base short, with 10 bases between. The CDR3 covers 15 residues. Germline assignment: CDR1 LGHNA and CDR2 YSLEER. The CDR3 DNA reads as TGCGCCAGCAGCCAAGGGCTTACTCGCCAAGAGACCCAGTACTTC. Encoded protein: CASSQGLTRQETQYF.

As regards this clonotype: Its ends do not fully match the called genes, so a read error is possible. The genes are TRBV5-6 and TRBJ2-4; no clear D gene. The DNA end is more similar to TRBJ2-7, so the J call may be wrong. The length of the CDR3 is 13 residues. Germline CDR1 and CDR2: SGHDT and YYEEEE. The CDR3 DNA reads TGTGTCAGCAGCCTGGATCTTCCCTACGAGCAGTACTTC. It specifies CVSSLDLPYEQYF.

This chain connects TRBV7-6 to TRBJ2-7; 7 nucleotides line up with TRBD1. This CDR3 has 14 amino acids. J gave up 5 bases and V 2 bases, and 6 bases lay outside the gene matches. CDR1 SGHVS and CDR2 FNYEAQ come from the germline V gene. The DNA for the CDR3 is TGTGCCAGCAGCTTACTGAGACAGGGAAACGAGCAGTACTTC. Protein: CASSLLRQGNEQYF.

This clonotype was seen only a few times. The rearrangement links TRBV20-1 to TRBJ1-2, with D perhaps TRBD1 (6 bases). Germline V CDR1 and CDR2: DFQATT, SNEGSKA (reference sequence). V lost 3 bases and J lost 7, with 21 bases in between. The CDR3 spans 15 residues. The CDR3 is CSAREGGQGLSGYTF. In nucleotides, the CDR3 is TGCAGTGCTAGGGAAGGGGGGCAGGGTTTATCTGGCTACACCTTC.

The CDR3 reads CSVTRAGRDEQFF. The CDR3 DNA reads as TGCAGCGTTACACGGGCAGGGAGGGATGAGCAGTTCTTC. The V and J genes are TRBV29-1 and TRBJ2-1; 7 nucleotides agree with TRBD2. The germline CDR1 and CDR2 sequences are SQVTM and ANQGSEA. The CDR3 is 13 amino acids. J gave up 8 bases and V 5 bases, and 9 bases lay outside the gene matches.

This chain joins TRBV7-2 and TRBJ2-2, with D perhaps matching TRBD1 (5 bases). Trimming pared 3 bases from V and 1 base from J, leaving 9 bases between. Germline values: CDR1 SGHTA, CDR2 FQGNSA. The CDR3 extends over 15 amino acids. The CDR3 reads CASSFITGNTGELFF. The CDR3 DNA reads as TGTGCCAGCAGCTTCATAACAGGGAACACCGGGGAGCTGTTTTTT.

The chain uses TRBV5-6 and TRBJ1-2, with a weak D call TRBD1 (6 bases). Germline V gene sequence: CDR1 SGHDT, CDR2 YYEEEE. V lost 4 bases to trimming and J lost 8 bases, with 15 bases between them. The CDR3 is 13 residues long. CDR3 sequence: CASSLPLTGGYTF. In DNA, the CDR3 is TGTGCCAGCAGCCTCCCGTTGACAGGCGGCTACACCTTC.

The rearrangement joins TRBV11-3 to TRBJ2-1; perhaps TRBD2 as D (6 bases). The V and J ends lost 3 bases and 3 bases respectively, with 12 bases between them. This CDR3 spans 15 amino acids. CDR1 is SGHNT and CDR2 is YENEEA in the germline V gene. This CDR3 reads CASSFPGDFYNEQFF. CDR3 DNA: TGTGCCAGCAGCTTTCCGGGGGACTTCTACAATGAGCAGTTCTTC.

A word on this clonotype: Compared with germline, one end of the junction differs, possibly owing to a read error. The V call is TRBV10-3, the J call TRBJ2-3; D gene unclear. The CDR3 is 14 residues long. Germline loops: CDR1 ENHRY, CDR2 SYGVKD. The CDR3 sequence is CATSEWQGTDTQYF. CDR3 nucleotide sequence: TGTGCCACCAGTGAATGGCAGGGCACAGATACGCAGTATTTT.

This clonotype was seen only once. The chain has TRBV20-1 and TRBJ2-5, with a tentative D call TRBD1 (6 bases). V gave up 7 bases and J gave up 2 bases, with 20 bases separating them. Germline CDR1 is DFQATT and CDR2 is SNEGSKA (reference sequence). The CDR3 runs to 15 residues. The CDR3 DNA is TGCAGTGTTTGCCCCCTCGACAGGCCACAAGAGACCCAGTACTTC. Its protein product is CSVCPLDRPQETQYF.

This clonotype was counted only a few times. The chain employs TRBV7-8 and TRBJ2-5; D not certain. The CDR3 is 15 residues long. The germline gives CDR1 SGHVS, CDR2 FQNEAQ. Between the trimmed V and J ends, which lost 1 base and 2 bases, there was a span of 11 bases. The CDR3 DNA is TGTGCCAGCAGCTTAGAAAGAGGTTCACAAGAGACCCAGTACTTC. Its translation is CASSLERGSQETQYF.

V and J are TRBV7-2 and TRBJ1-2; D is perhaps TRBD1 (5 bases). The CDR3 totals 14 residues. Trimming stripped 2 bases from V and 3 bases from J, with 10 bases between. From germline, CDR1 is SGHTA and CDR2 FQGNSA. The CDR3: CASSLSRGDYGYTF. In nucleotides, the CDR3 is TGTGCCAGCAGCTTATCTAGGGGAGACTATGGCTACACCTTC. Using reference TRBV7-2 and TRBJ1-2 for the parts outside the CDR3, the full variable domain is GAGVSQSPSNKVTEKGKDVELRCDPISGHTALYWYRQSLGQGLEFLIYFQGNSAPDKSGLPSDRFSAERTGGSVSTLTIQRTQQEDSAVYLCASSLSRGDYGYTFGSGTRLTVV.

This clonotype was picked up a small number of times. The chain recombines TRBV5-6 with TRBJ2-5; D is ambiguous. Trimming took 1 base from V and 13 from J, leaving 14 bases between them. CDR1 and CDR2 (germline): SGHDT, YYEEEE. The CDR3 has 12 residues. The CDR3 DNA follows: TGTGCCAGCAGCTTGATCCCCTCACAGTCGTACTTC. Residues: CASSLIPSQSYF.